This record covers a single TCR beta chain. Its antigen is not identified. TCRdb used MiXCR to reprocess the reads, holding one entry per CDR3 protein. Altogether 750,000 to 900,000 distinct CDR3 sequences are present, about 28% being singletons, with the ten largest covering around 13%. There are 17 residues in the CDR3. J was trimmed by 1 base and V by 2 bases; bases with no gene match: 9. In germline, CDR1 is MNHEY, CDR2 SVGAGI. This record belongs to a study of T cell repertoires in cytomegalovirus infection. Study details: Well-studied HLA-B-restricted CMV epitopes were used in the study alongside recently identified HLA-C-restricted ones. CMV infection and matching HLA type were both indicated by public TCR beta signatures. General observations from the study: Ex vivo, HLA-C-restricted CMV-specific TCR beta clonotypes prevailed over the rest of the response.

This chain connects TRBV6-5 to TRBJ2-7, with 9 bases identical to TRBD2. Sequencing used cultured CD8+ T cells from PBMCs, obtained from culture after CMV antigen stimulation. This receptor was identified in a human donor in good health (CMV status not recorded). Some clones in this sample may be carry-over from other donors' samples. The CDR3 protein is CASSYGAGGPKSYEQYF. As DNA, the CDR3 is TGTGCCAGCAGTTACGGGGCGGGGGGGCCTAAGTCCTACGAGCAGTACTTC.